This T cell receptor (beta chain) stems from a study of T cell responses to AZD1222 COVID-19 vaccine. TCRdb keeps only in-frame clones here, not all; method: immunoSEQ multiplex PCR. The table records 110,000 to 150,000 clones, over 80% of them present only once. Second-dose schedules of about 4 or about 12 weeks were combined. This CDR3 comprises 15 residues. Germline assignment: CDR1 MDHEN and CDR2 SYDVKM. V gave up 5 bases and J gave up 1 base, with 15 bases separating them. The clonotype comes from an adult who received the AZD1222 COVID-19 vaccine. This chain uses TRBV28 with TRBJ2-7; TRBD2 might be the D (5 bases). The sequences come from peripheral blood, collected 28 days after the second AZD1222 dose. CDR3 sequence: CASSVPDSPSYEQYF. CDR3 DNA sequence: TGTGCCAGCAGTGTCCCGGACTCACCATCCTACGAGCAGTACTTC.